These 13 T cell receptor beta chains were sequenced from one sample in a study of OX40 agonist ivuxolimab in advanced cancers. Here immunoSEQ multiplex PCR was the method, and the copy in TCRdb shows in-frame clones only, minus some. Among about 86,000 clones listed, around nine tenths were seen once. The material sequenced was CD4+ or CD8+ T cells sorted from blood, taken in a trial of the OX40 agonist ivuxolimab. These receptors originate from an adult with an advanced solid tumor such as melanoma, head and neck, liver or kidney cancer.

The chain carries TRBV7-2 and TRBJ2-1; D gene unclear. Trimming pared 5 bases from V and 8 bases from J, leaving 19 bases between. The CDR3 length is 15 residues. Germline assignment: CDR1 SGHTA and CDR2 FQGNSA. The CDR3 region is CASSGEASRTHEQFF. CDR3 nucleotides: TGTGCCAGCAGCGGGGAAGCGTCACGGACCCATGAGCAGTTCTTC.

This rearrangement joins TRBV11-3 to TRBJ2-3, with 9 bases identical to TRBD2. Germline V gene lookup returns CDR1 SGHNT and CDR2 YENEEA. V lost 5 bases, J lost 0 bases, and 6 bases stayed unmatched. The CDR3 length is 16 residues. CDR3 coding DNA: TGTGCCAGCAGCCCAGGACTAGCGACTAGCACAGATACGCAGTATTTT. The encoded protein is CASSPGLATSTDTQYF.

V usage is TRBV5-1 and J usage is TRBJ1-6; possible D gene TRBD1, 6 bases. Trimming removed 1 base at V and 8 bases at J, with 13 bases between. Germline V lookup: CDR1 SGHRS, CDR2 YFSETQ. The CDR3 has 15 amino acids. CDR3 DNA sequence: TGCGCCAGCAGCTTGCGGGCCGAGGGGGATTCACCCCTCCACTTT. Amino acid sequence: CASSLRAEGDSPLHF.

The chain couples TRBV6-6 to TRBJ2-5, with D perhaps matching TRBD1 (5 bases). CDR1 MNHNY and CDR2 SVGAGI come from the germline V gene (reference sequence). CDR3 length: 15 residues. The V end lost 8 bases, the J end lost 2 bases, and 18 bases lay between the germline ends. CDR3 nucleotide sequence: TGTGCCAGCTGCCGGACAAGTACCGTTCAAGAGACCCAGTACTTC. Translation gives CASCRTSTVQETQYF.

The gene calls are TRBV7-2 and TRBJ2-5; 10 bases match TRBD1. The CDR3 has 15 amino acids. The germline V gene encodes CDR1 SGHTA and CDR2 FQGNSA. V shed 5 bases, J shed 3 bases, and the junction held 6 bases outside the gene matches. The CDR3 bases are TGTGCCAGCAGCCCCCGGGACAGGGGAGAAGAGACCCAGTACTTC. Encoded protein: CASSPRDRGEETQYF.

This chain joins TRBV2 and TRBJ2-3; D unresolved. V was trimmed by 10 bases and J by 4 bases, leaving 9 bases between them. CDR3 length equals 11 residues. The germline V gene encodes CDR1 SNHLY and CDR2 FYNNEI. The DNA for the CDR3 is TGTGCCACCTCCCAGGCAGATACGCAGTATTTT. This translates into CATSQADTQYF.

The gene calls are TRBV6-1 and TRBJ1-1; 7 bases agree with TRBD1. The length of the CDR3 is 13 residues. Germline lookup yields CDR1 MNHNS and CDR2 SASEGT. V gave up 6 bases and J gave up 4 bases; unmatched junction bases: 5. The CDR3 region is CASRDRQGTEAFF. The DNA for the CDR3 is TGTGCCAGCAGGGACAGGCAGGGCACTGAAGCTTTCTTT.

V usage is TRBV7-6 and J usage is TRBJ1-1, with TRBD1 identical over 12 bases. Germline assignment: CDR1 SGHVS and CDR2 FNYEAQ. J lost 11 bases, V lost 2 bases, and 15 bases had no gene match. This CDR3 comprises 17 residues. In DNA form, the CDR3 reads TGTGCCAGCAGCTTATCACCCGGGACAGGGGGCAGGACAGTGGCTTTCTTT. Its translation: CASSLSPGTGGRTVAFF.

This clone showed up just once. Written as DNA, the CDR3 is TGTGCCAGCAGCCAGGGGGGGCGCGTGGAGACCCAGTACTTC. Translating gives CASSQGGRVETQYF. The chain uses TRBV5-5 and TRBJ2-5, with D perhaps given as TRBD1 or TRBD2 (7 bases each). The V and J ends lost 4 bases and 5 bases respectively, with 15 bases between them. The length of the CDR3 is 14 residues. CDR1 is SGHKS, CDR2 YYEKEE, per germline (reference sequence). The full variable domain, completed using reference TRBV5-5 and TRBJ2-5, is DAGVTQSPTHLIKTRGQQVTLRCSPISGHKSVSWYQQVLGQGPQFIFQYYEKEERGRGNFPDRFSARQFPNYSSELNVNALLLGDSALYLCASSQGGRVETQYFGPGTRLLVL.

DNA of the CDR3: TGTGCCAGCAGTTTATCGTCGGACAGGGGGCAAGGCTATGGCTACACCTTC. Amino acids: CASSLSSDRGQGYGYTF. V usage is TRBV27 and J usage is TRBJ1-2; TRBD1 matches at 11 bases. The length of the CDR3 is 17 residues. CDR1 is MNHEY, CDR2 SMNVEV, per germline (reference sequence). Losses at the gene ends were 0 bases for V and 4 bases for J; bases not matched to a gene: 7.

V is TRBV5-1 and J is TRBJ1-3; perhaps TRBD1 as D (5 bases). The ends were cut back, 5 bases at V and 2 bases at J, with 11 bases in the middle. CDR1 is SGHRS and CDR2 is YFSETQ in the germline V gene. The CDR3 has 14 amino acids. The CDR3 bases are TGCGCCAGCAGTCGGGAGGGGCCTGGAAACACCATATATTTT. This sequence encodes CASSREGPGNTIYF. Together with reference TRBV5-1 and TRBJ1-3, the CDR3 gives the full variable domain: KAGVTQTPRYLIKTRGQQVTLSCSPISGHRSVSWYQQTPGQGLQFLFEYFSETQRNKGNFPGRFSGRQFSNSRSEMNVSTLELGDSALYLCASSREGPGNTIYFGEGSWLTVV.

Written as DNA, the CDR3 is TGCGCCAGCAGCGGACTAGCGGGAGGATCGAGCTCCTACAATGAGCAGTTCTTC. Translation gives CASSGLAGGSSSYNEQFF. The chain recombines TRBV5-1 with TRBJ2-1, with TRBD2 matching 14 bases. Losses at the gene ends were 4 bases for V and 0 bases for J; bases not matched to a gene: 6. The CDR3 has 18 residues. Germline CDR1 is SGHRS and CDR2 is YFSETQ.

The chain recombines TRBV29-1 with TRBJ2-5; a possible D gene is TRBD2 (7 bases). This CDR3 region has 14 residues. CDR1 and CDR2 from the germline V gene are SQVTM and ANQGSEA. V lost 7 bases to trimming and J lost 5 bases, with 20 bases between them. CDR3 residues: CSAQRGGNSETQYF. CDR3 sequence (DNA): TGCAGCGCCCAGAGGGGGGGCAACTCTGAGACCCAGTACTTC.